These 18 T cell receptor beta chains were all obtained from the same sample, sequenced in a study of CD8+CD57+ T cells in acquired aplastic anemia. CDR3 and TCR beta VDJ profiling relied on a genomic DNA template. TCRdb reprocessed the reads via MiXCR and lists one record per CDR3 protein. The sample has about 120,000 distinct CDR3 sequences; under 60% are singletons. Sequenced patients had shown CD8+CD57+ cell expansion by flow cytometry. The sequencing sample was made of sorted CD4+, CD8+, or CD8+CD57+ T cells (not recorded which) from PBMCs. The source of these receptors is a human donor with aplastic anemia.

The chain employs TRBV24-1 and TRBJ2-7, with a weak D call TRBD1 (5 bases). Trimming cost V 3 bases and J 4 bases, with 12 bases left between them. CDR3 length equals 14 residues. CDR1 KGHDR and CDR2 SFDVKD come from the germline V gene. The CDR3: CATSDPGLGYEQYF. The DNA for the CDR3 is TGTGCCACCAGTGATCCAGGGTTGGGGTACGAGCAGTACTTC.

This chain connects TRBV7-8 to TRBJ2-7, with unresolved D. Germline V gene sequence: CDR1 SGHVS, CDR2 FQNEAQ. Trimming pared 5 bases from V and 5 bases from J, leaving 16 bases between. The CDR3 loop spans 14 amino acids. The CDR3 region is CASSKPGLSHEQYF. The CDR3 DNA is TGTGCCAGCAGCAAGCCGGGCCTGTCCCACGAGCAGTACTTC.

This clonotype occurred a few times. The V call is TRBV15, the J call TRBJ2-2, with TRBD2 identical over 8 bases. Germline values: CDR1 LNHNV, CDR2 YYDKDF (reference sequence). This CDR3 spans 13 amino acids. With 5 bases clipped from V and 7 bases from J, the junction kept 3 bases outside the gene matches. CDR3 DNA sequence: TGTGCCACCAGCGTTAGCGGGGACGGGGAGCTGTTTTTT. Translating it yields CATSVSGDGELFF.

This chain uses TRBV2 with TRBJ2-2, with TRBD1 matching over 8 bases. CDR3 length equals 15 residues. V shed 6 bases and J 4 bases; nucleotides not matched to a gene: 7. Germline CDR1 SNHLY, CDR2 FYNNEI. The CDR3 protein is CASSVQGASTGELFF. In DNA form, the CDR3 reads TGTGCCAGCAGCGTGCAGGGGGCTAGCACCGGGGAGCTGTTTTTT. The whole variable domain, remainder taken from reference TRBV2 and TRBJ2-2, is EPEVTQTPSHQVTQMGQEVILRCVPISNHLYFYWYRQILGQKVEFLVSFYNNEISEKSEIFDDQFSVERPDGSNFTLKIRSTKLEDSAMYFCASSVQGASTGELFFGEGSRLTVL.

At least ten counts were recorded for this clonotype. The chain recombines TRBV12-3 or TRBV12-4 with TRBJ1-1; D is ambiguous. Trimming cost V 3 bases and J 4 bases, with 9 bases left between them. The CDR3 covers 13 residues. The CDR3 region has the DNA TGTGCCAGCAGTTTCGGCCCGAGCACTGAAGCTTTCTTT. Translated, it gives CASSFGPSTEAFF.

V and J are TRBV7-2 and TRBJ1-2; D is ambiguous. This CDR3 has 14 amino acids. Trimming stripped 8 bases from V and 1 base from J, with 14 bases between. Germline V gene sequence: CDR1 SGHTA, CDR2 FQGNSA. CDR3 DNA: TGTGCCAGCTCGTTAAGGGAGGGTAACTATGGCTACACCTTC. Residues: CASSLREGNYGYTF.

V and J are TRBV12-3 or TRBV12-4 and TRBJ1-3; D unclear. CDR3 length equals 14 residues. Deletions cut 5 bases from V and 1 base from J, with 9 bases between. CDR3 protein: CASSRLGSGNTIYF. CDR3 DNA: TGTGCCAGCAGTCGTCTGGGTTCTGGAAACACCATATATTTT.

The chain employs TRBV11-1 and TRBJ2-7; 8 positions agree with TRBD2. From germline, CDR1 is SGHAT and CDR2 FQDESV (reference sequence). Unmatched junction bases numbered 17, after V lost 4 bases and J lost 0 bases. The CDR3 is 19 residues long. CDR3 residues: CASSSSPETSDRSSYEQYF. Written as DNA, the CDR3 is TGTGCCAGCAGCTCTAGCCCCGAGACTAGCGACAGGAGCTCCTACGAGCAGTACTTC.

This clonotype showed up just a few times. This chain joins TRBV10-3 and TRBJ1-2; D uncertain. The CDR3 covers 13 residues. Trimming pared 6 bases from V and 5 bases from J, leaving 13 bases between. Germline V gene sequence: CDR1 ENHRY, CDR2 SYGVKD. The CDR3 protein is CAISQEGSYGYTF. In nucleotides, the CDR3 is TGTGCCATCAGCCAGGAGGGATCGTATGGCTACACCTTC.

This clonotype was detected many times. The chain employs TRBV7-2 and TRBJ1-3; D is ambiguous. Trimming pared 5 bases from V and 0 bases from J, leaving 8 bases between. This CDR3 has 14 residues. From germline, CDR1 is SGHTA and CDR2 FQGNSA. The CDR3 DNA reads TGTGCCAGCAGCCGCGGAAACTCTGGAAACACCATATATTTT. Protein: CASSRGNSGNTIYF.

This sequence joins TRBV10-3 and TRBJ1-3; 7 bases are shared with TRBD1. J was trimmed by 0 bases and V by 10 bases; bases with no gene match: 6. There are 14 residues in the CDR3. Looked up from germline, CDR1 is ENHRY and CDR2 is SYGVKD. CDR3 protein: CATVTGDSGNTIYF. CDR3 in DNA: TGTGCCACTGTCACAGGGGACTCTGGAAACACCATATATTTT.

CDR3 amino acids: CASSRPQRGVADTQYF. The CDR3, as DNA: TGTGCCAGTAGTAGGCCACAGCGGGGGGTAGCAGATACGCAGTATTTT. V is TRBV19 and J is TRBJ2-3, with TRBD2 identical over 9 bases. The CDR3 sequence is 16 residues long. J lost 4 bases, V lost 4 bases, and 9 bases had no gene match. The germline V gene encodes CDR1 LNHDA and CDR2 SQIVND (reference sequence).

V usage is TRBV12-3 or TRBV12-4 and J usage is TRBJ2-5; D gene ambiguous. The CDR3 runs 14 residues. The V end was cut by 6 bases, the J end by 5 bases, with 16 bases between. This CDR3 reads CASSIPGFLETQYF. Written as DNA, the CDR3 is TGTGCCAGCAGCATCCCCGGGTTCTTGGAGACCCAGTACTTC.

The chain combines TRBV10-3 with TRBJ1-1; D is undetermined. Germline V gene data show CDR1 as ENHRY and CDR2 as SYGVKD. V lost 6 bases and J 2 bases, leaving 16 bases between the germline ends. The CDR3 is 15 amino acids. The chain's CDR3 is CAIRPLGRLNTEAFF. CDR3 sequence (DNA): TGTGCCATCAGACCCCTGGGGAGGCTCAACACTGAAGCTTTCTTT.

This chain connects TRBV11-2 to TRBJ2-7, with D possibly called TRBD1 or TRBD2 (5 bases each). V lost 0 bases and J lost 3, with 12 bases in between. The V gene's germline CDR1 is SGHAT and CDR2 FQNNGV. The CDR3 runs 15 residues. CDR3 protein: CASSLDIGDGYEQYF. As DNA, the CDR3 is TGTGCCAGCAGCTTAGATATTGGGGACGGCTACGAGCAGTACTTC.

The chain combines TRBV14 with TRBJ2-7; no clear D gene. The V end lost 2 bases, the J end lost 6 bases, and 14 bases lay between the germline ends. The CDR3 spans 14 residues. The germline CDR1 and CDR2 sequences are SGHDN and FVKESK. CDR3 nucleotides: TGTGCCAGCAGCCAAATGTCCTACGGCTCCGAGCAGTACTTC. This gives the protein CASSQMSYGSEQYF.

This clonotype was found once. The chain links TRBV19 to TRBJ2-3; D may match TRBD1 or TRBD2 (5 bases each). Germline values: CDR1 LNHDA, CDR2 SQIVND (reference sequence). The germline V and J ends were trimmed by 7 bases and 6 bases, with 20 bases remaining between them. This CDR3 contains 15 residues. The CDR3 DNA reads TGTGCCAGTACCATAACACGGGGCGGTAGGGATACGCAGTATTTT. Amino acid sequence: CASTITRGGRDTQYF. The variable domain in full, with the rest retrieved from reference TRBV19 and TRBJ2-3, is DGGITQSPKYLFRKEGQNVTLSCEQNLNHDAMYWYRQDPGQGLRLIYYSQIVNDFQKGDIAEGYSVSREKKESFPLTVTSAQKNPTAFYLCASTITRGGRDTQYFGPGTRLTVL.

The chain has TRBV10-3 and TRBJ1-1; the D gene is possibly TRBD1 (6 bases). This CDR3 is 13 amino acids long. Trimming pared 3 bases from V and 5 bases from J, leaving 10 bases between. CDR1 and CDR2 from the germline V gene are ENHRY and SYGVKD. In nucleotides, the CDR3 is TGTGCCATCAGTGAAGGGGGGCGAACTGAAGCTTTCTTT. It specifies CAISEGGRTEAFF.